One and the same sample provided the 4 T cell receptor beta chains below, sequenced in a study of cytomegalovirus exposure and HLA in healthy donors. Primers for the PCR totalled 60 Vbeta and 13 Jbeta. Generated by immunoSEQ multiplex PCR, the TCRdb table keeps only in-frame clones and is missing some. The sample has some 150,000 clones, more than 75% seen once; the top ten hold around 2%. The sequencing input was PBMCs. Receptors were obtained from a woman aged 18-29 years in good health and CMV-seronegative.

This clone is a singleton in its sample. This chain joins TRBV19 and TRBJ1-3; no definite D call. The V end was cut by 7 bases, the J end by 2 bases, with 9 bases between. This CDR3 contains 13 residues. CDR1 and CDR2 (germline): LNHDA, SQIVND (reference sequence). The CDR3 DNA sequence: TGTGCCAGTAAACTAGGTGCTGGAAACACCATATATTTT. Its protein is CASKLGAGNTIYF.

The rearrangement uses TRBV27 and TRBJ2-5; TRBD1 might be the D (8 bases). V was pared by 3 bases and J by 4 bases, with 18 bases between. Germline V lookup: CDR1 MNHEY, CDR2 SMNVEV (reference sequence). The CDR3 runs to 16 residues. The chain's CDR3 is CASSFYRQGRAETQYF. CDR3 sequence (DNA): TGTGCCAGCAGTTTCTATCGACAGGGGAGGGCAGAGACCCAGTACTTC.

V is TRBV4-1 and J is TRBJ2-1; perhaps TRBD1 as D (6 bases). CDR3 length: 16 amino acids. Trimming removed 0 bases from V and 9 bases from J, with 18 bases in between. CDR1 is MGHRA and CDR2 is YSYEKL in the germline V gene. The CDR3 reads CASSQEPVARGGEQFF. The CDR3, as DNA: TGCGCCAGCAGCCAAGAGCCGGTAGCCCGAGGGGGTGAGCAGTTCTTC.

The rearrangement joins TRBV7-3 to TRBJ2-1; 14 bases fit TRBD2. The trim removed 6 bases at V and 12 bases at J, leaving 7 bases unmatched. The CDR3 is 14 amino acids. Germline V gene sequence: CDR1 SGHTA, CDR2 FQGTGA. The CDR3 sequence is CASSPGTSGSRQFF. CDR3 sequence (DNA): TGTGCCAGCAGTCCTGGGACTAGCGGGAGTCGGCAGTTCTTC.